Below are 15 T cell receptor beta chains sequenced from a single sample in a study of CD8 T cells in Susac syndrome. It was with random hexamers that roughly 0.5 to 1 ug RNA was reverse transcribed. TCRdb called the immunoSEQ multiplex PCR reads again in MiXCR, with one record for every CDR3 protein. The sample lists approximately 200,000 distinct CDR3 sequences, 95% seen once, with just over 0.08% in the top ten. The source material was CD4+ T cells from PBMCs. The receptors stem from a human donor with multiple sclerosis.

The V call is TRBV20-1, the J call TRBJ2-2; D possibly matches TRBD1 or TRBD2 (7 bases each). Trimming stripped 5 bases from V and 0 bases from J, with 13 bases between. The CDR3 spans 15 residues. Germline loops: CDR1 DFQATT, CDR2 SNEGSKA (reference sequence). The CDR3 loop is CSALRGGTNTGELFF. The DNA of the CDR3 is TGCAGTGCTCTCAGGGGGGGGACGAACACCGGGGAGCTGTTTTTT.

This rearrangement joins TRBV20-1 to TRBJ1-2, with 8 positions matching TRBD1. The CDR3 runs 13 residues. The V and J ends lost 4 bases and 8 bases, in that order; junction bases with no gene match: 9. CDR1 is DFQATT and CDR2 is SNEGSKA in the germline V gene (reference sequence). The CDR3 DNA reads as TGCAGTGCTATTAGACAGGGGAGAGGAGGCTACACCTTC. It translates to CSAIRQGRGGYTF.

This clonotype was seen just once. This sequence joins TRBV4-2 and TRBJ1-6; D is possibly TRBD1 (5 bases). Germline CDR1 LGHNA, CDR2 YNFKEQ. The CDR3 covers 19 residues. Trimming removed 4 bases at V and 0 bases at J, with 19 bases between. CDR3 sequence reads: CASSLSGDPRSSYNSPLHF. The CDR3 DNA reads as TGTGCCAGCAGCCTATCCGGGGACCCCAGAAGCTCCTATAATTCACCCCTCCACTTT.

This rearrangement joins TRBV30 to TRBJ1-1; D is unclear. Germline V gene lookup returns CDR1 GTSNPN and CDR2 SVGIG (reference sequence). V was clipped by 8 bases and J by 2 bases, with 12 bases between them. The CDR3 has 12 amino acids. The CDR3 loop is CAGRRENTEAFF. The CDR3 DNA reads TGTGCCGGAAGGAGGGAAAACACTGAAGCTTTCTTT.

The rearrangement uses TRBV15 and TRBJ2-1; no definite D call. The CDR3 extends over 11 amino acids. Per germline, CDR1 LNHNV and CDR2 YYDKDF (reference sequence). The CDR3 nucleotides are TGTGTCATTGGGGATTACAATGAGCAGTTCTTC. This sequence encodes CVIGDYNEQFF.

The rearrangement joins TRBV30 to TRBJ1-1; 9 nucleotides align to TRBD1. The CDR3 runs to 12 residues. V shed 8 bases and J 11 bases; nucleotides not matched to a gene: 12. Germline V gives CDR1 GTSNPN, CDR2 SVGIG (reference sequence). The CDR3 here is CAGGTGIHDAFF. CDR3 in DNA: TGTGCCGGCGGGACAGGGATTCACGATGCTTTCTTT.

The rearrangement uses TRBV2 and TRBJ2-4, with D hard to call. Trimming pared 7 bases from V and 11 bases from J, leaving 18 bases between. This CDR3 is built from 13 residues. Germline V gives CDR1 SNHLY, CDR2 FYNNEI. The CDR3 reads CASKLGNLVVQYF. CDR3 DNA sequence: TGTGCCAGCAAATTGGGTAACCTGGTAGTTCAGTACTTC.

The chain uses TRBV12-5 and TRBJ1-1; TRBD1 matches at 8 bases. CDR1 is LGHNT and CDR2 is FRNRAP in the germline V gene. This CDR3 has 14 residues. The trim removed 5 bases at V and 4 bases at J, leaving 6 bases unmatched. The CDR3 protein is CASGPGQGGTEAFF. CDR3 in DNA: TGTGCTAGTGGTCCAGGACAGGGTGGCACTGAAGCTTTCTTT.

J is TRBJ2-3 and V is TRBV9, with 8 bases lining up with TRBD2. The CDR3 extends over 17 amino acids. The junction had 13 bases not matched to a gene; V was cut back by 4 bases and J by 3 bases. The germline V gene has CDR1 SGDLS and CDR2 YYNGEE. CDR3 nucleotides: TGTGCCAGCAGCTCCCGGACGGGTGCGGGAGGAACAGATACGCAGTATTTT. Its protein product is CASSSRTGAGGTDTQYF.

This chain uses TRBV30 with TRBJ2-5; tentatively, D is TRBD1 or TRBD2 (5 bases each). CDR3 length equals 14 residues. CDR1 and CDR2 from the germline V gene are GTSNPN and SVGIG (reference sequence). V shed 4 bases and J shed 5 bases, with 17 bases lying between them. The CDR3 is CAWTLNGAQETQYF. The CDR3 DNA reads TGTGCCTGGACCCTAAACGGGGCCCAGGAGACCCAGTACTTC.

This chain connects TRBV3-1 to TRBJ2-2; 7 bases are shared with TRBD1. Per germline, CDR1 LGHDT and CDR2 YNNKEL (reference sequence). This CDR3 region has 15 residues. After removal of 1 base from V and 6 bases from J, the junction contained 5 bases not matched to a gene. The CDR3: CASSQATGMAGELFF. The CDR3 coding sequence is TGTGCCAGCAGCCAAGCGACAGGGATGGCCGGGGAGCTGTTTTTT.

The V call is TRBV3-1, the J call TRBJ2-2, with D possibly TRBD1 on 5 matching bases. Germline V lookup: CDR1 LGHDT, CDR2 YNNKEL (reference sequence). The CDR3 sequence is 14 residues long. Trimming left V 1 base short and J 5 bases short, with 8 bases between. The CDR3 DNA sequence: TGTGCCAGCAGCCAAGGGGGCTTGACCGGGGAGCTGTTTTTT. Residues: CASSQGGLTGELFF.

V usage is TRBV6-4 and J usage is TRBJ2-3; no definite D call. V was trimmed by 6 bases and J by 2 bases, leaving 12 bases between them. The CDR3 sequence is 14 residues long. CDR1 is MRHNA and CDR2 is SNTAGT in the germline V gene. CDR3 nucleotides: TGTGCCAGCAGCGCGGACGGGTCCACAGATACGCAGTATTTT. Protein: CASSADGSTDTQYF.

The V gene is TRBV30, the J gene TRBJ1-1; tentatively, D is TRBD1 (5 bases). Between the trimmed V and J ends, which lost 4 bases and 3 bases, there was a span of 15 bases. Per germline, CDR1 GTSNPN and CDR2 SVGIG (reference sequence). The CDR3 length is 14 residues. CDR3 loop: CAWMRGRGYTEAFF. CDR3 DNA: TGTGCCTGGATGAGGGGCCGAGGGTACACTGAAGCTTTCTTT.

The chain uses TRBV29-1 and TRBJ1-1; 8 nucleotides agree with TRBD1. From germline, CDR1 is SQVTM and CDR2 ANQGSEA. This CDR3 region has 14 residues. CDR3 residues: CSGGQGGVDTEAFF. CDR3 nucleotides: TGCAGTGGAGGACAGGGAGGAGTGGACACTGAAGCTTTCTTT.